These T cell receptor beta chains were read from a single sample in a study of blood T cell repertoires in COVID-19. Repertoires were generated with immunoSEQ multiplex PCR, while TCRdb's copy carries only in-frame clones and drops some. The top ten clones hold 11% to 15% of a sample with more than 80,000 clones, 70% to 85% of them seen once. The sequenced sample consisted of peripheral blood. The receptors originated from a woman aged 55-75 years with acute or convalescent COVID-19. Both conserved end residues are part of each CDR3. Each record gives: D gene, V gene, clone size, J gene, CDR3 DNA, CDR3 protein. The D gene is left open where the match is weak. For some rows the clone size is stated as once, few or many, or as a class when expanded; others skip it.

D gene: .
V gene: TRBV5-1
clone size: .
J gene: TRBJ1-2
CDR3 DNA: TGCGCCAGCAGCTTGAATTTCGGTCCGACGGGGGTCTATGGCTACACCTTC
CDR3 protein: CASSLNFGPTGVYGYTF

D gene: .
V gene: TRBV28
clone size: .
J gene: TRBJ2-5
CDR3 DNA: TGTGCCAGCAGTTTAACCGGGGGACGAGAGACCCAGTACTTC
CDR3 protein: CASSLTGGRETQYF

D gene: TRBD1
V gene: TRBV2
clone size: .
J gene: TRBJ1-1
CDR3 DNA: TGTGCCAGCAGTCAGGGACAGGGGGCAGTGGGCACTGAAGCTTTCTTT
CDR3 protein: CASSQGQGAVGTEAFF

D gene: TRBD2
V gene: TRBV6-1
clone size: .
J gene: TRBJ2-1
CDR3 DNA: TGTGCCAGCAGTGACAGCGGGAGGGGCTACAATGAGCAGTTCTTC
CDR3 protein: CASSDSGRGYNEQFF

D gene: .
V gene: TRBV12-3/TRBV12-4
clone size: .
J gene: TRBJ1-5
CDR3 DNA: TGTGCCAGCTCTTACACCTCAAATCAGCCCCAGCATTTT
CDR3 protein: CASSYTSNQPQHF

D gene: TRBD1
V gene: TRBV7-2
clone size: once
J gene: TRBJ2-7
CDR3 DNA: TGTGCCAGCAGCCCTCGGACAGGGCCCTACGAGCAGTACTTC
CDR3 protein: CASSPRTGPYEQYF

D gene: TRBD1
V gene: TRBV7-2
clone size: .
J gene: TRBJ1-2
CDR3 DNA: TGTGCCAGCAACCAAAGACTTGGACAGGGAAGTGGCTACACCTTC
CDR3 protein: CASNQRLGQGSGYTF

D gene: .
V gene: TRBV6-5
clone size: .
J gene: TRBJ2-7
CDR3 DNA: TGTGCCAGCAGACCCCCCACGGGAAACTCCTACGAGCAGTACTTC
CDR3 protein: CASRPPTGNSYEQYF

D gene: TRBD1
V gene: TRBV30
clone size: once
J gene: TRBJ1-2
CDR3 DNA: TGTGCCTGGAGTTCCCGACAGGGGGCTGGCTACACCTTC
CDR3 protein: CAWSSRQGAGYTF

D gene: .
V gene: TRBV21-1
clone size: .
J gene: TRBJ1-2
CDR3 DNA: TGTGCCAGCAGCAAAGTGGGCAGGGACTATGGCTACACCTTC
CDR3 protein: CASSKVGRDYGYTF

D gene: .
V gene: TRBV5-6
clone size: .
J gene: TRBJ1-5
CDR3 DNA: TGTGCCAGCAGCAAGGGAGGAGGGCAGCCCCAGCATTTT
CDR3 protein: CASSKGGGQPQHF

D gene: TRBD1
V gene: TRBV7-9
clone size: .
J gene: TRBJ1-2
CDR3 DNA: TGTGCCAGCAGCTTCCTGACAGGGAGCTCTGGCTACACCTTC
CDR3 protein: CASSFLTGSSGYTF

D gene: .
V gene: TRBV7-9
clone size: .
J gene: TRBJ1-6
CDR3 DNA: TGTGCCAGCAGCTCTCAGGGGCCCTCACCCCTCCACTTT
CDR3 protein: CASSSQGPSPLHF

D gene: .
V gene: TRBV12-5
clone size: .
J gene: TRBJ2-5
CDR3 DNA: TGTGCTAGTGGTTTGACCCCCTCGACAGCGTCCCCCCAGTACTTC
CDR3 protein: CASGLTPSTASPQYF

D gene: TRBD2
V gene: TRBV6-6
clone size: few
J gene: TRBJ2-3
CDR3 DNA: TGTGCCAGCAGTTACGGGACTAGCGCAGATACGCAGTATTTT
CDR3 protein: CASSYGTSADTQYF

D gene: .
V gene: TRBV5-4
clone size: .
J gene: TRBJ2-3
CDR3 DNA: TGTGCCAGCAGCCTCCGCGGGGGCACAGATACGCAGTATTTT
CDR3 protein: CASSLRGGTDTQYF

D gene: TRBD2
V gene: TRBV19
clone size: .
J gene: TRBJ2-5
CDR3 DNA: TGTGCCAGTAGTATGGGGTCTATGGTCCTAGCGGGAGGCATCGAGACCCAGTACTTC
CDR3 protein: CASSMGSMVLAGGIETQYF

D gene: TRBD2
V gene: TRBV4-1
clone size: .
J gene: TRBJ2-3
CDR3 DNA: TGCGCCAGCAGCCAAAGGCCCGGGGCCGGGGGGACAGATACGCAGTATTTT
CDR3 protein: CASSQRPGAGGTDTQYF

D gene: .
V gene: TRBV27
clone size: .
J gene: TRBJ2-7
CDR3 DNA: TGTGCCAGCAGTTTACGCCGCCAGGCGTCCTACGAGCAGTACTTC
CDR3 protein: CASSLRRQASYEQYF

D gene: TRBD1
V gene: TRBV6-5
clone size: .
J gene: TRBJ1-6
CDR3 DNA: TGTGCCAGCAGGAGGACAGGGCTTTATAATTCACCCCTCCACTTT
CDR3 protein: CASRRTGLYNSPLHF

D gene: .
V gene: TRBV5-1
clone size: .
J gene: TRBJ2-7
CDR3 DNA: TGCGCCAGCAGCTTGACAATCAGGGAAGACCTTTCGCCCTACGAGCAGTACTTC
CDR3 protein: CASSLTIREDLSPYEQYF

D gene: TRBD2
V gene: TRBV3-1/TRBV3-2
clone size: .
J gene: TRBJ2-1
CDR3 DNA: TGTGCCAGCAGCCAAGAGGGGGGGGCCTACAATGAGCAGTTCTTC
CDR3 protein: CASSQEGGAYNEQFF

D gene: TRBD1
V gene: TRBV18
clone size: .
J gene: TRBJ1-4
CDR3 DNA: TGTGCCAGCTCACCACAGGGGACAGGGGATGAAAAACTGTTTTTT
CDR3 protein: CASSPQGTGDEKLFF

D gene: TRBD1
V gene: TRBV5-1
clone size: .
J gene: TRBJ2-7
CDR3 DNA: TGCGCCAGCAGCGACGGGACAGGGGTTCTTTACGAGCAGTACTTC
CDR3 protein: CASSDGTGVLYEQYF

D gene: TRBD1
V gene: TRBV19
clone size: .
J gene: TRBJ1-1
CDR3 DNA: TGTGCCAGTAGTATAGAGACAGGGATCGCTGAAGCTTTCTTT
CDR3 protein: CASSIETGIAEAFF

D gene: TRBD1
V gene: TRBV10-1
clone size: .
J gene: TRBJ1-1
CDR3 DNA: TGCGCCAGCAGCAGGGGGAGTGCTTTCTTT
CDR3 protein: CASSRGSAFF

D gene: .
V gene: TRBV12-3/TRBV12-4
clone size: .
J gene: TRBJ2-5
CDR3 DNA: TGTGCCAGCAGCCCCGTATCCGCGGAGACCCAGTACTTC
CDR3 protein: CASSPVSAETQYF

D gene: TRBD1
V gene: TRBV19
clone size: .
J gene: TRBJ2-3
CDR3 DNA: TGTGCCAGTAGTATATCGGGACAGGGTCCCGATACGCAGTATTTT
CDR3 protein: CASSISGQGPDTQYF

D gene: .
V gene: TRBV24-1
clone size: .
J gene: TRBJ2-3
CDR3 DNA: TGTGCCACCAGTCCGGGACACCGAACAGATACGCAGTATTTT
CDR3 protein: CATSPGHRTDTQYF

D gene: TRBD2
V gene: TRBV3-1/TRBV3-2
clone size: .
J gene: TRBJ2-3
CDR3 DNA: TGTGCCAGCAGCCGTGCGGGAGGGCCACAAGATACGCAGTATTTT
CDR3 protein: CASSRAGGPQDTQYF

D gene: .
V gene: TRBV5-1
clone size: .
J gene: TRBJ2-1
CDR3 DNA: TGCGCCAGCAGCTTGGCTCTTGCGGGTTTGAACAATGAGCAGTTCTTC
CDR3 protein: CASSLALAGLNNEQFF

D gene: TRBD2
V gene: TRBV19
clone size: .
J gene: TRBJ2-1
CDR3 DNA: TGTGCCAGTAGTATCCTCGGGGGGTCCCACAATGAGCAGTTCTTC
CDR3 protein: CASSILGGSHNEQFF

D gene: TRBD1
V gene: TRBV5-1
clone size: .
J gene: TRBJ2-5
CDR3 DNA: TGCGCCAGCAGCTTGGGGGACAGTTTCCCAGAGACCCAGTACTTC
CDR3 protein: CASSLGDSFPETQYF

D gene: TRBD2
V gene: TRBV6-5
clone size: .
J gene: TRBJ2-7
CDR3 DNA: TGTGCCAGCACCCTGACTAGCGGGAACTACGAGCAGTACTTC
CDR3 protein: CASTLTSGNYEQYF

D gene: TRBD1
V gene: TRBV19
clone size: .
J gene: TRBJ2-7
CDR3 DNA: TGTGCCAGTAGTATCACCGGGACAGGGGACGTCCACGAGCAGTACTTC
CDR3 protein: CASSITGTGDVHEQYF

D gene: .
V gene: TRBV29-1
clone size: .
J gene: TRBJ2-5
CDR3 DNA: TGCAGCGTTGGGCTTTGGGAGACCCAGTACTTC
CDR3 protein: CSVGLWETQYF

D gene: .
V gene: TRBV5-1
clone size: .
J gene: TRBJ1-2
CDR3 DNA: TGCGCCAGCAGCTTCGGTGAGCAGGGTTATGGCTACACCTTC
CDR3 protein: CASSFGEQGYGYTF

D gene: TRBD1
V gene: TRBV6-5
clone size: .
J gene: TRBJ1-2
CDR3 DNA: TGTGCCAGCAGTCACGGGACAGGGGGAGAGTATGGCTACACCTTC
CDR3 protein: CASSHGTGGEYGYTF

D gene: TRBD2
V gene: TRBV7-2
clone size: .
J gene: TRBJ2-3
CDR3 DNA: TGTGCCAGCAGCTCAGAGGGGCGGGGGGGCACAGATACGCAGTATTTT
CDR3 protein: CASSSEGRGGTDTQYF

D gene: .
V gene: TRBV12-5
clone size: once
J gene: TRBJ2-5
CDR3 DNA: TGTGCTAGCCGAACAGACGGAGAGACCCAGTACTTC
CDR3 protein: CASRTDGETQYF

D gene: .
V gene: TRBV11-2
clone size: .
J gene: TRBJ2-7
CDR3 DNA: TGTGCCAGCAGGGGGACAAGGACCTACGAGCAGTACTTC
CDR3 protein: CASRGTRTYEQYF

D gene: .
V gene: TRBV15
clone size: .
J gene: TRBJ1-4
CDR3 DNA: TGTGCCACCAGCAGTTCAAACCAGCAGGGGAGTGAAAAACTGTTTTTT
CDR3 protein: CATSSSNQQGSEKLFF

D gene: TRBD2
V gene: TRBV7-2
clone size: once
J gene: TRBJ2-3
CDR3 DNA: TGTGCCAGCAGCTTATCGTACGTGGGGGGGGGCACAGATACGCAGTATTTT
CDR3 protein: CASSLSYVGGGTDTQYF

D gene: TRBD2
V gene: TRBV15
clone size: .
J gene: TRBJ2-7
CDR3 DNA: TGTGCCACCAGCAGAGCAGGGACTAGCGGGGGTTACGAGCAGTACTTC
CDR3 protein: CATSRAGTSGGYEQYF

D gene: TRBD1
V gene: TRBV7-9
clone size: .
J gene: TRBJ1-2
CDR3 DNA: TGTGCCAGCAGCTTAGGGACAGGGAGTACCGATGGCTACACCTTC
CDR3 protein: CASSLGTGSTDGYTF

D gene: .
V gene: TRBV2
clone size: .
J gene: TRBJ1-2
CDR3 DNA: TGTGCCAGTAGCCGGAGGACTGCATATGGCTACACCTTC
CDR3 protein: CASSRRTAYGYTF

D gene: TRBD1
V gene: TRBV24-1
clone size: .
J gene: TRBJ1-2
CDR3 DNA: TGTGCCACCAGTGCCGGGACAGGGTTCGGCGGAGCTTTCTTC
CDR3 protein: CATSAGTGFGGAFF

D gene: .
V gene: TRBV5-8
clone size: .
J gene: TRBJ2-1
CDR3 DNA: TGTGCCAGCAGCTTGTACGGGTACACCTACAATGAGCAGTTCTTC
CDR3 protein: CASSLYGYTYNEQFF

D gene: TRBD1
V gene: TRBV18
clone size: .
J gene: TRBJ1-2
CDR3 DNA: TGTGCCAGCTCACTACAGGGGGCAAATGGCTACACCTTC
CDR3 protein: CASSLQGANGYTF

D gene: TRBD1
V gene: TRBV5-4
clone size: .
J gene: TRBJ1-2
CDR3 DNA: TGTGCCAGCAGCCCGGACGGACAGGGGGCGTTCTATGGCTACACCTTC
CDR3 protein: CASSPDGQGAFYGYTF

D gene: .
V gene: TRBV18
clone size: .
J gene: TRBJ1-1
CDR3 DNA: TGTGCCAGCTCACCAAGGGGTTCCGGGAACACTGAAGCTTTCTTT
CDR3 protein: CASSPRGSGNTEAFF

D gene: .
V gene: TRBV21-1
clone size: .
J gene: TRBJ1-3
CDR3 DNA: TGTGCCAGCAGCAAAGTGGGGACAAAGGGCCAGGGGGACGGAAACACCATATATTTT
CDR3 protein: CASSKVGTKGQGDGNTIYF